This is a list of T cell receptor beta chains from one sample in a study of cytomegalovirus exposure and HLA in healthy donors. Some clones are missing from TCRdb's copy, which holds only in-frame ones; the method was immunoSEQ multiplex PCR. The data hold 90,000 to 120,000 clones, with about 72% observed a single time. Source material: PBMCs. These receptors all stem from a man between 18 and 29 years old in good health and CMV-seronegative. CDR3s leave out the opening cysteine and the closing phenylalanine or tryptophan.

v_call: TRBV6-5
j_call: TRBJ2-2
cdr3_aa: ASSPSGTGELF

v_call: TRBV18
j_call: TRBJ1-2
cdr3_aa: ASSPGGANTLLRGYT

v_call: TRBV7-3
j_call: TRBJ2-3
cdr3_aa: ASSPYGGDTQY

v_call: TRBV19
j_call: TRBJ2-7
cdr3_aa: ASSIGTAYEQY

v_call: TRBV6-1
j_call: TRBJ1-5
cdr3_aa: ASSYDNQPQH

v_call: TRBV5-1
j_call: TRBJ2-3
cdr3_aa: ASSLAPRTSGGTDTQY

v_call: TRBV20-1
j_call: TRBJ1-2
cdr3_aa: SARMGSGYT

v_call: TRBV7-6
j_call: TRBJ1-1
cdr3_aa: ASSPRTGIRMNTEAF

v_call: TRBV6-5
j_call: TRBJ1-1
cdr3_aa: ASSYSSDTEAF

v_call: TRBV15
j_call: .
cdr3_aa: ATSAREDEQY

v_call: TRBV2
j_call: TRBJ1-6
cdr3_aa: ASSDGPRLDSPLH

v_call: TRBV4-3
j_call: TRBJ2-7
cdr3_aa: ASSEEILSSYEQY

v_call: TRBV2
j_call: TRBJ2-3
cdr3_aa: ASTEGQGPMNTQY

v_call: TRBV16
j_call: TRBJ2-2
cdr3_aa: ASSQTRGSTGELF